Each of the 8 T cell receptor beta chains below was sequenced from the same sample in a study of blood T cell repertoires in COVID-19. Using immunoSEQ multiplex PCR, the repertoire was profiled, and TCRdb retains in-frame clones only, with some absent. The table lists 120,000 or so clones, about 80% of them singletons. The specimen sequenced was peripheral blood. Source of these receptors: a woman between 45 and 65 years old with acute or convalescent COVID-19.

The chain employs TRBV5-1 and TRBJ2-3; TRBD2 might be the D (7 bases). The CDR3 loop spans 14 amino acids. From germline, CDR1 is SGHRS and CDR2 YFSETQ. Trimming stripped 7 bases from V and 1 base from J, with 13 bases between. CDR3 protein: CASFPGGGTDTQYF. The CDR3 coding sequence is TGCGCCAGCTTCCCGGGGGGCGGCACAGATACGCAGTATTTT.

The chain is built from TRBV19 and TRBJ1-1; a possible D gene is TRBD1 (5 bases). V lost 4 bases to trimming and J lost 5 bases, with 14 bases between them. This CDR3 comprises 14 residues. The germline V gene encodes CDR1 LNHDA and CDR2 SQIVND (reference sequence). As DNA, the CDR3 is TGTGCCAGTAGTAGGGGCGGGGCTGGTACTGAAGCTTTCTTT. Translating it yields CASSRGGAGTEAFF.

DNA for the CDR3: TGCGCCAGCAGCCAGGAGGGACAGGCCTACGAGCAGTACTTC. It encodes CASSQEGQAYEQYF. J is TRBJ2-7 and V is TRBV5-1; TRBD1 matches at 8 bases. The CDR3 is 14 residues long. Germline assignment: CDR1 SGHRS and CDR2 YFSETQ. The J segment lost 2 bases and the V segment lost 4 bases, leaving 5 bases of the junction unmatched.

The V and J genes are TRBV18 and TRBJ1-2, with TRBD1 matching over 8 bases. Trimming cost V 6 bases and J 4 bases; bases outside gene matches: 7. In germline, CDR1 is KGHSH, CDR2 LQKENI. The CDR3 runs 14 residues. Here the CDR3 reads CASSFGQGFYGYTF. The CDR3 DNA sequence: TGTGCCAGCTCTTTCGGACAGGGCTTCTATGGCTACACCTTC.

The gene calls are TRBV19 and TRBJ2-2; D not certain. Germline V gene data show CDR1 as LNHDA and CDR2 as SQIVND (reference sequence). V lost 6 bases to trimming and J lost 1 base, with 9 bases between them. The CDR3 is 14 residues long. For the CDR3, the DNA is TGTGCCAGTAGGTTGCAGATGAACACCGGGGAGCTGTTTTTT. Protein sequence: CASRLQMNTGELFF.

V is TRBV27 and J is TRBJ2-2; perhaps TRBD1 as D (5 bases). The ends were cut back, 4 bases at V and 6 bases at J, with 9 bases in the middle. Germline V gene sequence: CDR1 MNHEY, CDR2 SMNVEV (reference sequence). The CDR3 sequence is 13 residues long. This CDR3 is CASSSPGSGELFF. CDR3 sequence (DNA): TGTGCCAGCAGTTCCCCAGGGTCCGGGGAGCTGTTTTTT.

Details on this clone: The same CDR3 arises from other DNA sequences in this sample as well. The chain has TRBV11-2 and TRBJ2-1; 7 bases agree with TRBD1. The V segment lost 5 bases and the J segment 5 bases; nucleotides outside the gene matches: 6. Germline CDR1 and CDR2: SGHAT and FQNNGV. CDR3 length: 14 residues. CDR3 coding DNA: TGTGCCAGCAGCCGGACAGGTGGCCACAATGAGCAGTTCTTC. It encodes CASSRTGGHNEQFF.

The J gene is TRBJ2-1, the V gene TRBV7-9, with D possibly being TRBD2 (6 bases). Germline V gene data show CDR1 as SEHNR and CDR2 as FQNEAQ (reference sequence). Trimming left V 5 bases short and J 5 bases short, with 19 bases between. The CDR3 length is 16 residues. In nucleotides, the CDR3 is TGTGCCAGCAGCAAATCATCCGGGACGGGGGACAATGAGCAGTTCTTC. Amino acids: CASSKSSGTGDNEQFF.